This T cell receptor (beta chain) was identified in a study of blood T cells in healthy people across ages. The CDR3 extends over 13 amino acids. J was trimmed by 2 bases and V by 8 bases; bases with no gene match: 3. Germline CDR1 and CDR2: MNHEY and SVGAGI. A second roughly 6 to 11 cycle PCR used barcoded and J-beta primers. Every cDNA was tagged by a template-switch adaptor with 12 random nucleotides. TCRdb itself ran the 5' RACE reads through MiXCR, one entry per CDR3 protein. The table lists just over 1 million distinct CDR3 sequences, around 45% of them singletons. This clonotype was seen a handful of times. What it binds is unknown. Whole-study findings and limits: Relative to aged donors, long-lived donors carried more naive CD4+ cells and displayed higher diversity.

The chain recombines TRBV6-5 with TRBJ2-5; 9 nucleotides agree with TRBD1. The receptor's source is an older woman in good health. Material for sequencing was blood. CDR3 nucleotides: TGTGCCAGCCGGACAGGGGCGCAAGAGACCCAGTACTTC. Amino acid sequence: CASRTGAQETQYF.